Sequencing of this TCR beta chain was carried out in a study of graft-versus-host responses after intestinal transplantation. Overall study findings and caveats: Among recipient marrow samples, GvH clones were found; some appeared first in ileum or blood. Early post-transplant falls in HvG clones accompanied the peak levels of circulating GvH clones.

The ends were cut back, 1 base at V and 3 bases at J, with 18 bases in the middle. Germline CDR1 is MGHRA and CDR2 is YSYEKL. CDR3 size: 18 residues. A note on this clone: The target antigen is unknown.

The table came from immunoSEQ multiplex PCR; TCRdb's copy has only in-frame clones and leaves some out. The table lists over 70,000 clones, roughly four fifths of them singletons. The input for sequencing was unstimulated CD8+ T cells sorted from spleen or lymph node cells, taken before intestinal transplant. This clonotype was obtained from a human donor who received an intestinal transplant. This rearrangement joins TRBV4-1 to TRBJ2-2; D is perhaps TRBD2 (6 bases). The CDR3 nucleotides are TGCGCCAGCAGCCAAGTATTTAGGGTAAGGGAGGACACCGGGGAGCTGTTTTTT. This translates into CASSQVFRVREDTGELFF.